Listed below are T cell receptor beta chains from one sample, sequenced in a study of OX40 agonist ivuxolimab in advanced cancers. The table came from immunoSEQ multiplex PCR; TCRdb's copy has only in-frame clones and leaves some out. Of more than 65,000 clones in the sample, about nine tenths are singletons; the top ten hold roughly 8.6%. The sequences come from CD4+ or CD8+ T cells sorted from blood, collected in a trial of the OX40 agonist ivuxolimab. These receptor sequences come from an adult with an advanced solid tumor such as melanoma, head and neck, liver or kidney cancer. Both conserved end residues are part of each CDR3. A D gene is named only where the DNA matches it firmly. Clone size is given for some rows only: seen once, a few or many times, or a class if the clone is expanded.

v_call: TRBV12-5
j_call: TRBJ1-5
d_call: NA
clone_size: NA
cdr3_nt: TGTGCTAGTGGTTTGGTGGGGATAGGACAGCCCCAGCATTTT
cdr3_aa: CASGLVGIGQPQHF

v_call: TRBV11-2
j_call: TRBJ2-5
d_call: NA
clone_size: NA
cdr3_nt: TGTGCCAGCGTATCCGGGCGGGGCACCCAAGAGACCCAGTACTTC
cdr3_aa: CASVSGRGTQETQYF

v_call: TRBV10-1
j_call: TRBJ2-7
d_call: TRBD1
clone_size: few
cdr3_nt: TGCGCCAGCAGAGACTCGACAGGGGTCGAGCAGTACTTC
cdr3_aa: CASRDSTGVEQYF

v_call: TRBV6-5
j_call: TRBJ2-1
d_call: TRBD2
clone_size: NA
cdr3_nt: TGTGCCAGCAGTTACGGGAGCGGGGGGGCGCTGAATGAGCAGTTCTTC
cdr3_aa: CASSYGSGGALNEQFF

v_call: TRBV9
j_call: TRBJ2-3
d_call: NA
clone_size: NA
cdr3_nt: TGTGCCAGCACCTCAGGACTGGACACAGATACGCAGTATTTT
cdr3_aa: CASTSGLDTDTQYF

v_call: TRBV4-1
j_call: TRBJ2-3
d_call: NA
clone_size: NA
cdr3_nt: TGCGCCAGCAGCCAAAAGAGGGATTGGGGGGATACGCAGTATTTT
cdr3_aa: CASSQKRDWGDTQYF

v_call: TRBV29-1
j_call: TRBJ1-3
d_call: TRBD1
clone_size: once
cdr3_nt: TGCAGCGGAACCGCCACAGGGGAAGGTACTGGAAACACCATATATTTT
cdr3_aa: CSGTATGEGTGNTIYF

v_call: TRBV27
j_call: TRBJ1-5
d_call: NA
clone_size: NA
cdr3_nt: TGTGCCAGCAGTTTGGGGAGGTCTCAGCCCCAGCATTTT
cdr3_aa: CASSLGRSQPQHF

v_call: TRBV5-8
j_call: TRBJ2-2
d_call: NA
clone_size: NA
cdr3_nt: TGTGCCAGCAGCTTGGTTGAGCTCACCGGGGAGCTGTTTTTT
cdr3_aa: CASSLVELTGELFF

v_call: TRBV7-9
j_call: TRBJ2-5
d_call: NA
clone_size: NA
cdr3_nt: TGTGCCAGCAGCTCAGGGGTGGAGACCCAGTACTTC
cdr3_aa: CASSSGVETQYF

v_call: TRBV6-5
j_call: TRBJ2-7
d_call: TRBD1
clone_size: NA
cdr3_nt: TGTGCCAGCAGTAACCGGGACAGGGGTCTCTACGAGCAGTACTTC
cdr3_aa: CASSNRDRGLYEQYF

v_call: TRBV15
j_call: TRBJ2-4
d_call: NA
clone_size: NA
cdr3_nt: TGTGCCACCAGCATTCCTTCGGGGGACATTCAGTACTTC
cdr3_aa: CATSIPSGDIQYF

v_call: TRBV12-5
j_call: TRBJ1-6
d_call: NA
clone_size: NA
cdr3_nt: TGTGCTAGTGGTTTATCAGGGTTCGGACTCCACTTT
cdr3_aa: CASGLSGFGLHF

v_call: TRBV9
j_call: TRBJ2-7
d_call: NA
clone_size: medium-sized
cdr3_nt: TGTGCCAGCAGCGTAGGATCAGGCTCCTACGAGCAGTACTTC
cdr3_aa: CASSVGSGSYEQYF

v_call: TRBV4-1
j_call: TRBJ1-6
d_call: TRBD1
clone_size: NA
cdr3_nt: TGCGCCAGCAGCCAAGTACAGGGGAACTACTATTCACCCCTCCACTTT
cdr3_aa: CASSQVQGNYYSPLHF

v_call: TRBV5-1
j_call: TRBJ1-1
d_call: NA
clone_size: NA
cdr3_nt: TGCGCCAGCAGCCCCCGTGACAGCCCCCTTGAAGCTTTCTTT
cdr3_aa: CASSPRDSPLEAFF

v_call: TRBV10-3
j_call: TRBJ2-7
d_call: TRBD1
clone_size: NA
cdr3_nt: TGTGCCATCAGTGAGTCTGGGACAGTCTCCTACGAGCAGTACTTC
cdr3_aa: CAISESGTVSYEQYF

v_call: TRBV27
j_call: TRBJ2-2
d_call: NA
clone_size: NA
cdr3_nt: TGTGCCAGCAGTTTATTGAGTTTCGCGAACACCGGGGAGCTGTTTTTT
cdr3_aa: CASSLLSFANTGELFF

v_call: TRBV6-5
j_call: TRBJ1-3
d_call: NA
clone_size: NA
cdr3_nt: TGTGCCAGCAGGCAGGGGTTCGGAAACACCATATATTTT
cdr3_aa: CASRQGFGNTIYF

v_call: TRBV27
j_call: TRBJ2-7
d_call: NA
clone_size: few
cdr3_nt: TGTGCCAGCAGTTTATGGATAGGGGACGAGCAGTACTTC
cdr3_aa: CASSLWIGDEQYF

v_call: TRBV10-1
j_call: TRBJ2-7
d_call: NA
clone_size: NA
cdr3_nt: TGCGCCAGCAGTGAAGGGCAGGTCCACGAGCAGTACTTC
cdr3_aa: CASSEGQVHEQYF

v_call: TRBV9
j_call: TRBJ2-7
d_call: NA
clone_size: NA
cdr3_nt: TGTGCCAGCAGCCCCTTCCGGGATTTCTCCTACGAGCAGTACTTC
cdr3_aa: CASSPFRDFSYEQYF

v_call: TRBV27
j_call: TRBJ1-2
d_call: NA
clone_size: NA
cdr3_nt: TGTGCCAGCAGTTTTAGGGGGGGAGGTTGGAACTATGGCTACACCTTC
cdr3_aa: CASSFRGGGWNYGYTF

v_call: TRBV19
j_call: TRBJ1-4
d_call: NA
clone_size: NA
cdr3_nt: TGTGCCAGTAGCCATCCTCCGGACGGATCTAATGAAAAACTGTTTTTT
cdr3_aa: CASSHPPDGSNEKLFF

v_call: TRBV10-3
j_call: TRBJ2-7
d_call: TRBD2
clone_size: NA
cdr3_nt: TGTGCCATCAGTCGGACTAGCGGGGGGTACTCCTACGAGCAGTACTTC
cdr3_aa: CAISRTSGGYSYEQYF

v_call: TRBV7-9
j_call: TRBJ2-3
d_call: TRBD1
clone_size: once
cdr3_nt: TGTGCCAGCCAGCCCGGGACAGGGCGGACAGATACGCAGTATTTT
cdr3_aa: CASQPGTGRTDTQYF

v_call: TRBV7-3
j_call: TRBJ2-3
d_call: TRBD1
clone_size: NA
cdr3_nt: TGTGCCAGCAGCCCGACAGGGGGCGTCACAGATACGCAGTATTTT
cdr3_aa: CASSPTGGVTDTQYF

v_call: TRBV25-1
j_call: TRBJ1-1
d_call: TRBD1
clone_size: NA
cdr3_nt: TGTGCCAGCAGTGACGTAGGGGGCCACACTGAAGCTTTCTTT
cdr3_aa: CASSDVGGHTEAFF

v_call: TRBV19
j_call: TRBJ1-3
d_call: TRBD1
clone_size: NA
cdr3_nt: TGTGCCAGTAGCCCCGACAGGGAGGGCTCTGGAAACACCATATATTTT
cdr3_aa: CASSPDREGSGNTIYF

v_call: TRBV2
j_call: TRBJ1-5
d_call: NA
clone_size: NA
cdr3_nt: TGTGCCAGCAGTGAGTGGGCAGGCCGGTATAGCAATCAGCCCCAGCATTTT
cdr3_aa: CASSEWAGRYSNQPQHF

v_call: TRBV5-1
j_call: TRBJ1-1
d_call: NA
clone_size: few
cdr3_nt: TGCGCCAGCAGACAGGGCTACACTGAAGCTTTCTTT
cdr3_aa: CASRQGYTEAFF

v_call: TRBV11-2
j_call: TRBJ2-5
d_call: NA
clone_size: NA
cdr3_nt: TGTGCCAGCAGCTTAGTAGGGGGAGGGTCCGAAGAGACCCAGTACTTC
cdr3_aa: CASSLVGGGSEETQYF

v_call: TRBV27
j_call: TRBJ1-5
d_call: NA
clone_size: NA
cdr3_nt: TGTGCCAGCAGTTTCGTGGGACAGCCCCAGCATTTT
cdr3_aa: CASSFVGQPQHF

v_call: TRBV4-2
j_call: TRBJ2-7
d_call: NA
clone_size: NA
cdr3_nt: TGTGCCAGCAGCCAAGATTGGCCTACCTACGAGCAGTACTTC
cdr3_aa: CASSQDWPTYEQYF

v_call: TRBV7-2
j_call: TRBJ1-3
d_call: NA
clone_size: NA
cdr3_nt: TGTGCCAGCAGCCCAGCGGCAGTTCTCTCTGGAAACACCATATATTTT
cdr3_aa: CASSPAAVLSGNTIYF

v_call: TRBV7-3
j_call: TRBJ2-7
d_call: TRBD1
clone_size: NA
cdr3_nt: TGTGCCAGCAGCCCTGGACAGGGGGTCCCCTACGAGCAGTACTTC
cdr3_aa: CASSPGQGVPYEQYF

v_call: TRBV10-1
j_call: TRBJ2-7
d_call: NA
clone_size: NA
cdr3_nt: TGCGCCAGCAGTGGCAGTGCCTCCAGCTCCTACGAGCAGTACTTC
cdr3_aa: CASSGSASSSYEQYF

v_call: TRBV12-5
j_call: TRBJ2-2
d_call: NA
clone_size: NA
cdr3_nt: TGTGCTAGTGGTTTGTCGGGAAGCAGCGGGGAGCTGTTTTTT
cdr3_aa: CASGLSGSSGELFF

v_call: TRBV30
j_call: TRBJ1-2
d_call: NA
clone_size: NA
cdr3_nt: TGTGCCTGGAGTGTAGGGGCGGGGATCGATGGCTACACCTTC
cdr3_aa: CAWSVGAGIDGYTF

v_call: TRBV23-1
j_call: TRBJ2-7
d_call: NA
clone_size: NA
cdr3_nt: TGCGCCAGCAGTCAAGGGGGCCCCGTGGACTACGAGCAGTACTTC
cdr3_aa: CASSQGGPVDYEQYF

v_call: TRBV4-1
j_call: TRBJ1-2
d_call: NA
clone_size: few
cdr3_nt: TGCGCCAGCAGCCAAGTAGGACATGGCTACACCTTC
cdr3_aa: CASSQVGHGYTF

v_call: TRBV2
j_call: TRBJ2-5
d_call: NA
clone_size: NA
cdr3_nt: TGTGCCAGCACCGCCGAGGGGAATCAAGAGACCCAGTACTTC
cdr3_aa: CASTAEGNQETQYF

v_call: TRBV7-6
j_call: TRBJ1-1
d_call: NA
clone_size: few
cdr3_nt: TGTGCCAGCAGCTTTGGGGGATTGAACACTGAAGCTTTCTTT
cdr3_aa: CASSFGGLNTEAFF

v_call: TRBV9
j_call: TRBJ2-2
d_call: NA
clone_size: NA
cdr3_nt: TGTGCCAGCAGCCCGTGGACAACGAACACCGGGGAGCTGTTTTTT
cdr3_aa: CASSPWTTNTGELFF

v_call: TRBV28
j_call: TRBJ2-7
d_call: NA
clone_size: NA
cdr3_nt: TGTGCCAGCAGTTTCCCCTCCTACGAGCAGTACTTC
cdr3_aa: CASSFPSYEQYF

v_call: TRBV5-6
j_call: TRBJ2-3
d_call: NA
clone_size: NA
cdr3_nt: TGTGCCAGCAGCTTCGTAGGGGGATCCACAGATACGCAGTATTTT
cdr3_aa: CASSFVGGSTDTQYF

v_call: TRBV27
j_call: TRBJ1-2
d_call: NA
clone_size: NA
cdr3_nt: TGTGCCAGCAGTTTGGGGGCGGGAGGCGGGGGCTACACCTTC
cdr3_aa: CASSLGAGGGGYTF

v_call: TRBV7-6
j_call: TRBJ2-7
d_call: TRBD1
clone_size: NA
cdr3_nt: TGTGCCAGCAGTCCGGGGACAGGGACCCACGAGCAGTACTTC
cdr3_aa: CASSPGTGTHEQYF

v_call: TRBV4-3
j_call: TRBJ2-7
d_call: NA
clone_size: once
cdr3_nt: TGCGCCAGCAGCCAAGATTCTGCGCACGAGCAGTACTTC
cdr3_aa: CASSQDSAHEQYF

v_call: TRBV7-9
j_call: TRBJ2-1
d_call: TRBD1
clone_size: NA
cdr3_nt: TGTGCCAGCAGCTTAGTGGGACAGAACTACAATGAGCAGTTCTTC
cdr3_aa: CASSLVGQNYNEQFF

v_call: TRBV13
j_call: TRBJ1-1
d_call: NA
clone_size: NA
cdr3_nt: TGTGCCAGCAGCTTGTTGGGTGAAGCTTTCTTT
cdr3_aa: CASSLLGEAFF

v_call: TRBV7-9
j_call: TRBJ2-7
d_call: TRBD2
clone_size: NA
cdr3_nt: TGTGCCAGCAGCCTCCCCCGAAGCGGGGGGCCCGGGGATTTCCACGAGCAGTACTTC
cdr3_aa: CASSLPRSGGPGDFHEQYF

v_call: TRBV5-1
j_call: TRBJ2-7
d_call: TRBD1
clone_size: NA
cdr3_nt: TGCGCCAGCAGCGAGGACAGGCATATCTCCTACGAGCAGTACTTC
cdr3_aa: CASSEDRHISYEQYF

v_call: TRBV27
j_call: TRBJ2-7
d_call: NA
clone_size: NA
cdr3_nt: TGTGCCAGCAGTCCCGGGACAATCATTGGGGGCGAGCAGTACTTC
cdr3_aa: CASSPGTIIGGEQYF

v_call: TRBV5-8
j_call: TRBJ1-5
d_call: NA
clone_size: few
cdr3_nt: TGTGCCAGCATCGCGGGGTATCAGCCCCAGCATTTT
cdr3_aa: CASIAGYQPQHF

v_call: TRBV5-6
j_call: TRBJ1-1
d_call: NA
clone_size: NA
cdr3_nt: TGTGCCAGCACTACGGGATACACTGAAGCTTTCTTT
cdr3_aa: CASTTGYTEAFF